What follows is one T cell receptor beta chain and its context. This CDR3 spans 16 amino acids. The trim removed 2 bases at V and 4 bases at J, leaving 6 bases unmatched. Per germline, CDR1 MNHNS and CDR2 SASEGT. The data derive from a study of metastatic and nonmetastatic thyroid tumors. Study information: From malignant and benign thyroid patients, repertoires in blood and in tumor or nodule tissue were compared.

Using MiXCR, TCRdb re-called clones from the PCR reads. This sample has around 5,000 clones, with 25% to 35% found just once. Thyroid surgery had not been preceded by any treatment in any patient. This rearrangement joins TRBV6-1 to TRBJ2-3; 10 bases match TRBD1. This sequence was found in a female donor with papillary thyroid cancer or a benign thyroid nodule (not recorded which). Some clones in this sample may be carry-over from other donors' samples. What was sequenced was adjacent normal tissue. CDR3: CASSERGQGDPDTQYF. The CDR3 DNA is TGTGCCAGCAGTGAACGAGGACAGGGGGATCCAGATACGCAGTATTTT.